What follows are 10 T cell receptor beta chains derived from one specimen sequenced in a study of beta chain features in type 1 diabetes. Study-wide results and caveats: Among patients with Type 1 diabetes, TCRB CDR3s were moderately but significantly shorter in every one of the four CD4+ subsets.

Their specific antigens are unknown. As every portion of the isolated RNA was reverse transcribed, the sequencing read expressed TCRB transcripts. TCRdb's copy holds only in-frame clones and misses some; the assay was immunoSEQ multiplex PCR. The sample records over 25,000 clones, roughly half being singletons. Sequencing was done on a sample of stem cell memory CD4+ T cells from blood. The receptors stem from a man in his thirties or forties with type 1 diabetes.

As for this clone: This CDR3 fails to terminate in the conserved phenylalanine or tryptophan, so it likely reflects a read error. The chain employs TRBV2 and TRBJ1-1; a possible D gene is TRBD1 (6 bases). The CDR3 totals 14 residues. The V end lost 5 bases, the J end lost 1 base, and 11 bases lay between the germline ends. Per the germline V gene, CDR1 is SNHLY and CDR2 is FYNNEI. CDR3 sequence reads: CASSSGTRNTEAFL. CDR3 nucleotides: TGTGCCAGCAGTTCCGGGACACGGAACACTGAAGCTTTCTTG.

The table lists this clone with a few counts. The gene calls are TRBV2 and TRBJ1-5; D uncertain. Trimming took 7 bases from V and 3 from J, leaving 10 bases between them. Germline V gene sequence: CDR1 SNHLY, CDR2 FYNNEI. The CDR3 runs to 13 residues. CDR3 sequence: CASNGWFNQPQHF. CDR3 DNA sequence: TGTGCCAGCAACGGGTGGTTCAATCAGCCCCAGCATTTT.

The chain couples TRBV10-3 to TRBJ2-3, with 7 nucleotides matching TRBD2. Germline V gene data show CDR1 as ENHRY and CDR2 as SYGVKD. V was clipped by 0 bases and J by 2 bases; unmatched bases: 5. This CDR3 contains 16 residues. Here the CDR3 reads CAISESLAAFTDTQYF. For the CDR3, the DNA is TGTGCCATCAGTGAGTCGCTAGCGGCATTCACAGATACGCAGTATTTT.

This chain links TRBV7-2 with TRBJ2-2, with TRBD2 matching over 11 bases. The CDR3 is 18 amino acids. CDR1 is SGHTA and CDR2 is FQGNSA in the germline V gene. V shed 2 bases, J shed 3 bases, and the junction held 8 bases outside the gene matches. The CDR3 spells CASSLSLLAGVHTGELFF. The CDR3, as DNA: TGTGCCAGCAGCTTAAGCTTACTAGCGGGAGTTCACACCGGGGAGCTGTTTTTT.

V gene TRBV6-6 combines with J gene TRBJ2-7; TRBD2 agrees at 9 bases. Germline assignment: CDR1 MNHNY and CDR2 SVGAGI (reference sequence). Trimming removed 4 bases from V and 0 bases from J; junction bases left unmatched: 7. CDR3 length equals 16 residues. CDR3 amino acids: CASSWVTSGLSYEQYF. CDR3 bases: TGTGCCAGCAGTTGGGTGACTAGCGGTCTCTCCTACGAGCAGTACTTC.

This clone showed up just a few times. This sequence joins TRBV7-9 and TRBJ1-2, with D uncertain. The germline gives CDR1 SEHNR, CDR2 FQNEAQ (reference sequence). Trimming pared 11 bases from V and 0 bases from J, leaving 13 bases between. The CDR3 has 13 amino acids. The CDR3 bases are TGTGCCTGTAGTTTGGGCGCTAACTATGGCTACACCTTC. It encodes CACSLGANYGYTF.

This clone was counted a few times. This sequence joins TRBV2 and TRBJ2-5; 8 nucleotides agree with TRBD2. Germline CDR1 and CDR2: SNHLY and FYNNEI. With 2 bases clipped from V and 11 bases from J, the junction kept 7 bases outside the gene matches. This CDR3 contains 13 residues. CDR3 in DNA: TGTGCCAGCAGTGAATTGCCTAGCGGGCCGCAGTACTTC. Protein sequence: CASSELPSGPQYF.

The genes are TRBV6-1 and TRBJ1-3; D unresolved. This CDR3 spans 17 amino acids. V gave up 2 bases and J gave up 0 bases, with 14 bases separating them. Per germline, CDR1 MNHNS and CDR2 SASEGT. CDR3: CASSELGRGNSGNTIYF. The CDR3 nucleotides read TGTGCCAGCAGTGAATTGGGCCGGGGTAACTCTGGAAACACCATATATTTT.

This clone was counted a few times. The gene calls are TRBV5-1 and TRBJ2-5; D perhaps matches TRBD2 (6 bases). Germline V gene sequence: CDR1 SGHRS, CDR2 YFSETQ. This CDR3 has 14 residues. V shed 0 bases and J shed 7 bases, with 13 bases lying between them. Here the CDR3 DNA reads TGCGCCAGCAGCTTGGGGGACTCCACGGTGACCCAGTACTTC. As protein: CASSLGDSTVTQYF.

This chain joins TRBV28 and TRBJ2-7; TRBD2 agrees at 10 bases. Germline CDR1 is MDHEN and CDR2 is SYDVKM. The CDR3 covers 16 residues. The trim removed 6 bases at V and 2 bases at J, leaving 10 bases unmatched. The CDR3 DNA sequence: TGTGCCAGCAGATCCAAAATAGCGGGGGGCCCCTACGAGCAGTACTTC. Its protein is CASRSKIAGGPYEQYF.